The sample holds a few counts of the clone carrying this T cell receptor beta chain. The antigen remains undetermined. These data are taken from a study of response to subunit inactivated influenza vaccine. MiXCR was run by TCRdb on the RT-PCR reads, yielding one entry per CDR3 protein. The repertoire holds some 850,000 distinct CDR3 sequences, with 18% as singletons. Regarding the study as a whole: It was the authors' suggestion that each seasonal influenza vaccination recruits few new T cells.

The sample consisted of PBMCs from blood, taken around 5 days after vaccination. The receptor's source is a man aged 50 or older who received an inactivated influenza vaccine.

The CDR3 loop reads CASSQSPGEGAAKNIQYF. In DNA, the CDR3 is TGCGCCAGCAGTCAATCCCCCGGGGAGGGGGCTGCCAAAAACATTCAGTACTTC. This chain uses TRBV23-1 with TRBJ2-4; possibly TRBD1 or TRBD2 for D (7 bases each). TRBV23-1 is labeled an ORF, and its function is uncertain. This CDR3 spans 18 amino acids. Trimming removed 0 bases at V and 1 base at J, with 16 bases between.